The source of this T cell receptor (beta chain) is a study of shared clonotypes between healthy human individuals. The study's findings and limits: Generation probabilities were higher for clonotypes shared across all four sorted-subset donors than for unshared ones. Despite large depth, rarefaction showed incomplete sorted-subset sequencing.

Those who donated were healthy HIV-negative adults, with no recent acute infections or vaccinations reported. Each donor was a Caucasian adult residing in Nashville, Tennessee. The germline CDR1 and CDR2 sequences are SGHAT and FQNNGV. This CDR3 contains 16 residues. V was clipped by 5 bases and J by 0 bases; unmatched bases: 6. Turning to this clone: The antigen is not known.

Method: immunoSEQ multiplex PCR; TCRdb's copy keeps in-frame clones and lacks some. The sample consists of under 2.5 million clones, 85% to 95% of them appearing once. Sequenced material: naive CD4+ T cells from PBMCs. The sample's subset: CD45RA+ positively selected. This rearrangement joins TRBV11-2 to TRBJ1-1; 10 bases line up with TRBD1. This sequence originates from a man between 18 and 35 years old in good health. Some clones in this sample may be carry-over from other donors' samples. CDR3 sequence (DNA): TGTGCCAGCAGCCCAACGACAGGGGGCCTGAACACTGAAGCTTTCTTT. Encoded protein: CASSPTTGGLNTEAFF.